The clone carrying this T cell receptor beta chain was found a few times. Its antigen remains unknown. The data were taken from a study of vaccination and CD4 T cells after COVID-19. On the study more broadly: Convalescent patients gave post-COVID blood a median about 100 days post-diagnosis, range 35 to 161.

J was trimmed by 7 bases and V by 5 bases; bases with no gene match: 6. The CDR3 contains 13 residues. CDR1 MNHEY and CDR2 SMNVEV come from the germline V gene (reference sequence). Stated treatment: roughly 10-day PBMC culture with coronavirus spike peptide pools or control peptides (ViraFEST assay). Sequencing of DNA taken from cultured CD4+ T cells relied on the Oncomine TCR Beta short-read assay. CD4+ T cells were cultured, and genomic DNA was extracted from them. Each CDR3 protein is one row after TCRdb ran MiXCR on the PCR reads. The profile shows around 21,000 distinct CDR3 sequences, less than 55% of them singletons.

Sequenced: CD4+ T cells from blood, cultured in vitro. V is TRBV27 and J is TRBJ2-3, with 7 bases aligning to TRBD1. This TCR derives from a human donor who had recovered from COVID-19. The CDR3 DNA is TGTGCCAGCAGTGGAGACAGGGTCCATACGCAGTATTTT. Its protein is CASSGDRVHTQYF.